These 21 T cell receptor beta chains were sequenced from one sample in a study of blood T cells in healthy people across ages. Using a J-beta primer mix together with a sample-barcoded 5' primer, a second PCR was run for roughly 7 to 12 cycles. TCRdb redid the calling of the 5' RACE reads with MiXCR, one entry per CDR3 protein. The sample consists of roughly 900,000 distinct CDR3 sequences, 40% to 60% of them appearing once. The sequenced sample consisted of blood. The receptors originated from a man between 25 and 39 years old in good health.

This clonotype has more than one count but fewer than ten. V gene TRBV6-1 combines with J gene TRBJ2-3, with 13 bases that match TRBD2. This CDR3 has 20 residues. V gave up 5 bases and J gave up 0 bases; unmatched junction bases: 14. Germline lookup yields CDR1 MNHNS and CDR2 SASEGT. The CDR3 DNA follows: TGTGCCAGCAGTCGGACGATAGGACTAGCGGGGGTCCATAGCACAGATACGCAGTATTTT. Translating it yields CASSRTIGLAGVHSTDTQYF.

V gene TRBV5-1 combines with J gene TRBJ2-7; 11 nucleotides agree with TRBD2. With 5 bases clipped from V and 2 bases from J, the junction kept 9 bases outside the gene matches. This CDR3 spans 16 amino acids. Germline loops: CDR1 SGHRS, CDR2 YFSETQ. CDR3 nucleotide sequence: TGCGCCAGCAGTTTGCTAGCGGGGGGCCTAACCTACGAGCAGTACTTC. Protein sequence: CASSLLAGGLTYEQYF.

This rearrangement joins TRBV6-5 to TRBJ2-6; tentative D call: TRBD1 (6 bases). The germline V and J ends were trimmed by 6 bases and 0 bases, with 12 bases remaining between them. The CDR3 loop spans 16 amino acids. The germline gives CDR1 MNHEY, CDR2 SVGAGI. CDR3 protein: CASSVQGISGANVLTF. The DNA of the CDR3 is TGTGCCAGCAGCGTACAGGGAATCTCTGGGGCCAACGTCCTGACTTTC.

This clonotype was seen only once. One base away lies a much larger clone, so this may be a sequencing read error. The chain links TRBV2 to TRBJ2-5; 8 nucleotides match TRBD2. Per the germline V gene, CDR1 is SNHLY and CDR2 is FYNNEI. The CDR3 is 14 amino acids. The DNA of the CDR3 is TGTACCAGCAGTGAGTGGACTAGCCGGAATGAGCAGTACTTC. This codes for CTSSEWTSRNEQYF.

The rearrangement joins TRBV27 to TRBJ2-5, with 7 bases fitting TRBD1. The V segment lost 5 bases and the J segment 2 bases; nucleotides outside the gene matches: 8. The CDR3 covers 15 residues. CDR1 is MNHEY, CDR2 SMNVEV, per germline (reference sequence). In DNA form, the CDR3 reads TGTGCCAGCAGTCCCATCGACAGGGAACAAGAGACCCAGTACTTC. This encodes CASSPIDREQETQYF.

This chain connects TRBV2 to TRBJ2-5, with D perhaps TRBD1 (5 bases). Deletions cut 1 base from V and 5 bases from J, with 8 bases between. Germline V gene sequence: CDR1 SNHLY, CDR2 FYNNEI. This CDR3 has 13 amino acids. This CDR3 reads CASSEGTRETQYF. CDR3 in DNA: TGTGCCAGCAGTGAAGGGACAAGGGAGACCCAGTACTTC.

CDR3 sequence: CASSQALRQGGETQYF. The CDR3, as DNA: TGTGCCAGCAGCCAAGCGTTGAGGCAGGGAGGGGAGACCCAGTACTTC. The V and J genes are TRBV4-2 and TRBJ2-5, with 7 nucleotides matching TRBD2. Germline V gives CDR1 LGHNA, CDR2 YNFKEQ. The CDR3 loop spans 16 amino acids. With V trimmed by 1 base and J by 5 bases, 10 bases remained unmatched.

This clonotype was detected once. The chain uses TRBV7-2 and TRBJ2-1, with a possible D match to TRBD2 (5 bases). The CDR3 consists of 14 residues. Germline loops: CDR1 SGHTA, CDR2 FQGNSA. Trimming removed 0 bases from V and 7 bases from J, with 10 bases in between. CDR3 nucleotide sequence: TGTGCCAGCAGCTTAGCAATGGGCGGGAATGAGCAGTTCTTC. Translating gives CASSLAMGGNEQFF.

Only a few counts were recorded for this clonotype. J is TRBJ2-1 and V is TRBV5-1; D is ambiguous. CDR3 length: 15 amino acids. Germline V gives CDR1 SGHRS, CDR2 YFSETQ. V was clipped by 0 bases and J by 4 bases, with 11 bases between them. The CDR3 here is CASSLVGEKYNEQFF. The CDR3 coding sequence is TGCGCCAGCAGCTTGGTTGGGGAAAAGTACAATGAGCAGTTCTTC.

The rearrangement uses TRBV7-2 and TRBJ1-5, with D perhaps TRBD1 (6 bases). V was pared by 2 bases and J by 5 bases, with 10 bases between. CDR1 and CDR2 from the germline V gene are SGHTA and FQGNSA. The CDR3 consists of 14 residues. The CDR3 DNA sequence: TGTGCCAGCAGCTTAACAGGGCTGGATCAGCCCCAGCATTTT. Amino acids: CASSLTGLDQPQHF.

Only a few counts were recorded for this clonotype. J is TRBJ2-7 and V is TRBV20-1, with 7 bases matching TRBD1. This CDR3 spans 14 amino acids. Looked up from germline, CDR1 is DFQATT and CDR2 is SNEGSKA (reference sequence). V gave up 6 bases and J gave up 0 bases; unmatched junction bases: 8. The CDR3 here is CSARQGQSSYEQYF. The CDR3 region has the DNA TGCAGTGCCAGGCAGGGACAGTCCTCCTACGAGCAGTACTTC.

Here the CDR3 reads CASSEARGIGKAEAFF. In DNA, the CDR3 is TGTGCCAGCAGTGAAGCAAGGGGAATCGGGAAAGCTGAAGCTTTCTTT. J is TRBJ1-1 and V is TRBV6-1; TRBD1 might be the D (5 bases). V was pared by 0 bases and J by 6 bases, with 17 bases between. The CDR3 runs 16 residues. CDR1 and CDR2 (germline): MNHNS, SASEGT.

The CDR3 protein is CASSLKQGITQYF. In nucleotides, the CDR3 is TGTGCCAGCAGTTTAAAACAGGGGATCACGCAGTATTTT. The J gene is TRBJ2-3, the V gene TRBV27, with 7 positions matching TRBD1. Germline CDR1 is MNHEY and CDR2 is SMNVEV (reference sequence). The CDR3 totals 13 residues. The V gene end was trimmed by 2 bases and the J gene end by 9 bases; junction bases not matched to a gene: 5.

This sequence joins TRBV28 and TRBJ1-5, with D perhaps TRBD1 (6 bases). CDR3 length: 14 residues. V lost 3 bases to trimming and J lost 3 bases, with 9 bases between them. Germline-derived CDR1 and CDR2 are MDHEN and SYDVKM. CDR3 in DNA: TGTGCCAGCAGTTTCGAGGGGGTCAATCAGCCCCAGCATTTT. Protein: CASSFEGVNQPQHF.

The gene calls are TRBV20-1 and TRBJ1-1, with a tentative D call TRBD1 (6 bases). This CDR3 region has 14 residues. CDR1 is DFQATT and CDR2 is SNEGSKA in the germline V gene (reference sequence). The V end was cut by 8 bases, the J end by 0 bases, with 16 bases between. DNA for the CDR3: TGCAGTCCCCTAGGGGGGAAAATGAACACTGAAGCTTTCTTT. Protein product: CSPLGGKMNTEAFF.

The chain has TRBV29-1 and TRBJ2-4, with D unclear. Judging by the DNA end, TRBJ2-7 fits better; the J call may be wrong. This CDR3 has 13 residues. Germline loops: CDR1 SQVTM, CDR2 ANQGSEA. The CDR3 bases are TGCAGCGTTGAGGGAATAGGAACCTACGAGCAGTACTTC. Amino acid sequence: CSVEGIGTYEQYF.

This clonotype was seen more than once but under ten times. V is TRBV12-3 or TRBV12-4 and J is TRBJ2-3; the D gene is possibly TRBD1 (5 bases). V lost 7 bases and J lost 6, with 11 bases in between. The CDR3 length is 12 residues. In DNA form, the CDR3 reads TGTGCCAGCAAATCTCCAGGGGATACGCAGTATTTT. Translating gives CASKSPGDTQYF.

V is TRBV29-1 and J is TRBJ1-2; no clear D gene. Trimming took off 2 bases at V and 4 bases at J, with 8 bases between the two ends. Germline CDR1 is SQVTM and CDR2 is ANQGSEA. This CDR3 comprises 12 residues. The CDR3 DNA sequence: TGCAGCGTTGAATGGGGTGGCTATGGCTACACCTTC. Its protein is CSVEWGGYGYTF.

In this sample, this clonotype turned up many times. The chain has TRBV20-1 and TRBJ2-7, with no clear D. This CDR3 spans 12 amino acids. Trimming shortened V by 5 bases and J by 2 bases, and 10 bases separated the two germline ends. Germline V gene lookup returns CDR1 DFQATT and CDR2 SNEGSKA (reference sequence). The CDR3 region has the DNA TGCAGTGCTCCCCTACGGACCTACGAGCAGTACTTC. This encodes CSAPLRTYEQYF.

Written as DNA, the CDR3 is TGTGCCAACAATTTAGGGGGTGGAAATCCCTACGATCAGTACTTC. This codes for CANNLGGGNPYDQYF. The rearrangement joins TRBV12-3 or TRBV12-4 to TRBJ2-5; D possibly corresponds to TRBD1 (6 bases). V was cut by 10 bases and J by 11 bases, with 29 bases left in between. The CDR3 is 15 residues long.

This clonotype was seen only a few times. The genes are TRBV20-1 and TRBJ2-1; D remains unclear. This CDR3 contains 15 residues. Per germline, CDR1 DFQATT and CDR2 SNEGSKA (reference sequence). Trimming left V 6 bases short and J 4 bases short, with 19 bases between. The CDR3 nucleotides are TGCAGTGCCCGCCGGCGTCGTCCCCCTTACAATGAGCAGTTCTTC. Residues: CSARRRRPPYNEQFF.